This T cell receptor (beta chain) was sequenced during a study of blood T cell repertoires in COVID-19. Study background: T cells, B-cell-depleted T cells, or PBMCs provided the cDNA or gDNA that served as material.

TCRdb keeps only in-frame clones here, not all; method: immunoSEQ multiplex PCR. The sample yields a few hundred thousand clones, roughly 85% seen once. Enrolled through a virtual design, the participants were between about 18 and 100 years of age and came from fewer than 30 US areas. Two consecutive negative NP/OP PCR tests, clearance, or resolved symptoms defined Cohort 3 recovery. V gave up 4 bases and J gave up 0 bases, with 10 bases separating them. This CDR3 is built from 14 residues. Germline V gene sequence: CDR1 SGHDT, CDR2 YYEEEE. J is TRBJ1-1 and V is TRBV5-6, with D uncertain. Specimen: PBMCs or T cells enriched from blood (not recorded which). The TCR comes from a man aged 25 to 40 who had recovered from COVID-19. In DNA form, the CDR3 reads TGTGCCAGCAGCGAGGGCCTATTGAACACTGAAGCTTTCTTT. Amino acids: CASSEGLLNTEAFF.